This TCR beta chain was obtained from a study of T cell responses to AZD1222 COVID-19 vaccine. On the study more broadly: It was second doses at about 4 or about 12 weeks that were pooled.

With regard to this clone: Its antigen remains unknown.

The protocol was immunoSEQ multiplex PCR, while the TCRdb copy is restricted to in-frame clones and leaves out a portion. The table records 120,000 to 150,000 clones, approximately 88% of them present only once. Study results and limitations: Baseline seropositivity characterized only six or seven AZD1222 recipients. Reportedly, nearly half of unique spike TCRs recognized epitopes outside B.1.351/B.1.1.7 mutations. Researchers report vaccine-associated CD4 TCRs spanning spike, with dominance at 160-218 and 743-854.

Germline V gene lookup returns CDR1 KGHSY and CDR2 FQNENV. The CDR3 spans 16 residues. V lost 0 bases and J lost 0; bases outside the gene matches: 4. Specimen: peripheral blood, collected on day 0 of AZD1222 vaccination. The source is an adult in good health. This chain uses TRBV16 with TRBJ2-7; 8 bases map to TRBD1. The CDR3: CASSQSPGQVSYEQYF. The CDR3 region has the DNA TGTGCCAGCAGCCAATCTCCGGGACAGGTCTCCTACGAGCAGTACTTC. The complete variable domain, with remaining parts taken from reference TRBV16 and TRBJ2-7, reads GEEVAQTPKHLVRGEGQKAKLYCAPIKGHSYVFWYQQVLKNEFKFLISFQNENVFDETGMPKERFSAKCLPNSPCSLEIQATKLEDSAVYFCASSQSPGQVSYEQYFGPGTRLTVT.